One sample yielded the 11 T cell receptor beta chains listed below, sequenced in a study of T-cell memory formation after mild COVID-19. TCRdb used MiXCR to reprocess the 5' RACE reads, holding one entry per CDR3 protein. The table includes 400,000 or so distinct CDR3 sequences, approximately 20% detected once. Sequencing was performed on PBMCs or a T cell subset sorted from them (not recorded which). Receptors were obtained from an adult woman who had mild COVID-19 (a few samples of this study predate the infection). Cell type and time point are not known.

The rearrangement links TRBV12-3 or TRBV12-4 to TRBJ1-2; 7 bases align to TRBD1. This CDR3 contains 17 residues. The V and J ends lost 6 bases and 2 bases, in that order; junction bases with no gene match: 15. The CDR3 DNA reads TGTGCCAGCAGCAACAGGGGACAAAGAGAGGGCAACTATGGCTACACCTTC. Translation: CASSNRGQREGNYGYTF.

CDR3 bases: TGTGCCAGCAGCCCGGTGTTGGGTACAGATACGCAGTATTTT. Amino acid sequence: CASSPVLGTDTQYF. J is TRBJ2-3 and V is TRBV7-9; D is undetermined. Germline CDR1 SEHNR, CDR2 FQNEAQ (reference sequence). The V end was cut by 5 bases, the J end by 3 bases, with 12 bases between. The CDR3 runs 14 residues. Looking up the rest from reference TRBV7-9 and TRBJ2-3 gives the full variable domain: DTGVSQNPRHKITKRGQNVTFRCDPISEHNRLYWYRQTLGQGPEFLTYFQNEAQLEKSRLLSDRFSAERPKGSFSTLEIQRTEQGDSAMYLCASSPVLGTDTQYFGPGTRLTVL.

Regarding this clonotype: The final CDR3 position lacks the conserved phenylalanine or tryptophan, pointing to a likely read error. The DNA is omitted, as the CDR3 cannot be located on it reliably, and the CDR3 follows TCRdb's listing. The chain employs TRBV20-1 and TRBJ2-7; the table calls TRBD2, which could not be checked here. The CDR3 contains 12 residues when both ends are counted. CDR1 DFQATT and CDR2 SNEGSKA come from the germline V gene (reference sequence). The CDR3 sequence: CSAGLIGTAFFI.

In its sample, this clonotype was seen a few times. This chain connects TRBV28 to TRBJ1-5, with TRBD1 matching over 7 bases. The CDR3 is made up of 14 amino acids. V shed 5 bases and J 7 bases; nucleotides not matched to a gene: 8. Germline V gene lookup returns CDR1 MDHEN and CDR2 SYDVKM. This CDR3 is CASSPLRGYQPQHF. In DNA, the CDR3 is TGTGCCAGCAGTCCTCTCAGGGGGTACCAGCCCCAGCATTTT.

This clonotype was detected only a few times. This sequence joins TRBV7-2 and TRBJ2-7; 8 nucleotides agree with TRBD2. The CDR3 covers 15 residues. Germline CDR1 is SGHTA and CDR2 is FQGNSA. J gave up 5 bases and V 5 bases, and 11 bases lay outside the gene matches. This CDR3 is CASSPTSGSGDEQYF. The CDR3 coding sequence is TGTGCCAGCAGCCCGACTTCGGGTAGCGGGGACGAGCAGTACTTC. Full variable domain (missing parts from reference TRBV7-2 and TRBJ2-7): GAGVSQSPSNKVTEKGKDVELRCDPISGHTALYWYRQSLGQGLEFLIYFQGNSAPDKSGLPSDRFSAERTGGSVSTLTIQRTQQEDSAVYLCASSPTSGSGDEQYFGPGTRLTVT.

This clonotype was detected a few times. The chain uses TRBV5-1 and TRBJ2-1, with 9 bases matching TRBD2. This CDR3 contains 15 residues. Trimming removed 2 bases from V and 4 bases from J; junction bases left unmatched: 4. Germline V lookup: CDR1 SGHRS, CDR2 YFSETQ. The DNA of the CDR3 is TGCGCCAGCAGCTTCCCTAGCGGGGTTTACAATGAGCAGTTCTTC. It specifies CASSFPSGVYNEQFF.

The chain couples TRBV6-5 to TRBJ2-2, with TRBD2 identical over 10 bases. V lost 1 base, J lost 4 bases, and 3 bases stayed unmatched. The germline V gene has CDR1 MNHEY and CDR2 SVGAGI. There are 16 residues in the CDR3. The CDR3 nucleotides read TGTGCCAGCAGTTACTGGAGCGGGAGGGGCACCGGGGAGCTGTTTTTT. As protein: CASSYWSGRGTGELFF.

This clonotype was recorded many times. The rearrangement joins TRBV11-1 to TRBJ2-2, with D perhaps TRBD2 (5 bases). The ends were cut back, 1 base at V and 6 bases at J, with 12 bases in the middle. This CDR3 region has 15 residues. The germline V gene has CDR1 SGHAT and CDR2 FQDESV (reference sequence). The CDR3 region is CASSLGALASGELFF. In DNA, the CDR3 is TGTGCCAGCAGCTTAGGGGCTCTAGCCTCCGGGGAGCTGTTTTTT.

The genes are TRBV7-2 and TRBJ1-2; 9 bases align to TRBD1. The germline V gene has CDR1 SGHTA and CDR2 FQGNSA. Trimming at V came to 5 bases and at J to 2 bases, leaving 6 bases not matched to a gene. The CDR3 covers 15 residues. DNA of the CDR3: TGTGCCAGCAGCGTACAGGGGGCGGTGAACTATGGCTACACCTTC. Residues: CASSVQGAVNYGYTF.

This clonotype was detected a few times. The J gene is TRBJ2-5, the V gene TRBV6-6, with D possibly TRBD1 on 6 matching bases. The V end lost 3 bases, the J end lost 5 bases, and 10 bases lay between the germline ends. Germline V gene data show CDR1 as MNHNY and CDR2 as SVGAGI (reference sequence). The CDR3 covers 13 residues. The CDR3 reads CASSYGQGETQYF. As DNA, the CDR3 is TGTGCCAGCAGTTATGGGCAGGGGGAGACCCAGTACTTC.

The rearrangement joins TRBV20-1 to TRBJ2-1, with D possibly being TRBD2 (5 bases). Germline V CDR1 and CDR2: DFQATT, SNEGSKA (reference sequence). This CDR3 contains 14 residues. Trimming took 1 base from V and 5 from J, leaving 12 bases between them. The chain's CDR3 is CSARAGLVNNEQFF. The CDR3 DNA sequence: TGCAGTGCTAGAGCTGGACTCGTGAACAATGAGCAGTTCTTC.